One sample yielded the 25 T cell receptor beta chains listed below, sequenced in a study of spatial heterogeneity in lung cancer. TCRdb ran MiXCR on the 5' RACE reads and lists one entry per CDR3 protein. The table lists around 9,800 distinct CDR3 sequences, roughly 6.3% of them singletons. The time point is: sample taken at primary tumor resection. From tumor, nontumor lung or frozen PBMC, whole RNA was taken unsorted for sequencing. This specimen consisted of PBMCs, obtained at surgery. These receptor sequences come from a male donor with early-stage non-small cell lung cancer.

This clonotype showed up just a few times. This beta chain represents an off-target read in a library built for alpha chains; its size is of limited meaning. The genes are TRBV2 and TRBJ2-3; a possible D gene is TRBD1 (5 bases). From germline, CDR1 is SNHLY and CDR2 FYNNEI. Trimming left V 4 bases short and J 0 bases short, with 8 bases between. This CDR3 contains 14 residues. The CDR3 DNA is TGTGCCAGCAGTGCAGGGCTTAGCACAGATACGCAGTATTTT. Translating gives CASSAGLSTDTQYF. Looking up the rest from reference TRBV2 and TRBJ2-3 gives the full variable domain: EPEVTQTPSHQVTQMGQEVILRCVPISNHLYFYWYRQILGQKVEFLVSFYNNEISEKSEIFDDQFSVERPDGSNFTLKIRSTKLEDSAMYFCASSAGLSTDTQYFGPGTRLTVL.

This clonotype appeared many times. This beta chain lies outside the target of a library built for alpha chains; its clone size means little. The CDR3 coding sequence is TGCGCCAGCAGCCAAGATCGCGCTAGCGGGAGGATCGGGGAGCTGTTTTTT. Protein: CASSQDRASGRIGELFF. V usage is TRBV4-1 and J usage is TRBJ2-2, with TRBD2 identical over 11 bases. The CDR3 contains 17 residues. V lost 0 bases and J lost 7; bases outside the gene matches: 7. CDR1 is MGHRA, CDR2 YSYEKL, per germline.

This clonotype came up many times. This beta chain represents an off-target read in a library built for alpha chains; its size is of limited meaning. This chain links TRBV4-2 with TRBJ2-3, with 10 bases lining up with TRBD2. There are 16 residues in the CDR3. From germline, CDR1 is LGHNA and CDR2 YNFKEQ. With V trimmed by 0 bases and J by 2 bases, 2 bases remained unmatched. The chain's CDR3 is CASSQEGTSATDTQYF. The CDR3 DNA reads as TGTGCCAGCAGCCAAGAAGGGACTAGCGCCACAGATACGCAGTATTTT.

This clonotype was seen a handful of times. As an off-target read in a library built for alpha chains, this beta chain has a frequency of little significance. The CDR3 loop is CASSLTGGAGNTIYF. The CDR3, as DNA: TGTGCCAGCAGCTTAACAGGGGGCGCCGGAAACACCATATATTTT. The chain couples TRBV7-9 to TRBJ1-3, with 9 bases lining up with TRBD1. The V gene's germline CDR1 is SEHNR and CDR2 FQNEAQ (reference sequence). The CDR3 totals 15 residues. V shed 2 bases, J shed 4 bases, and the junction held 3 bases outside the gene matches.

This clonotype has at least ten counts. This beta chain turned up in a library designed for alpha chains; as an off-target read, its abundance says little. This chain uses TRBV20-1 with TRBJ2-3; D ambiguous. CDR3 length: 14 amino acids. The ends were cut back, 1 base at V and 4 bases at J, with 12 bases in the middle. Germline CDR1 DFQATT, CDR2 SNEGSKA (reference sequence). For the CDR3, the DNA is TGCAGTGCTAGAGCGTGGCTAGGTGCAGATACGCAGTATTTT. It codes for CSARAWLGADTQYF.

As regards this clonotype: A library prepared for alpha chains yielded this beta chain as an off-target read; its size is of little meaning. CDR3 residues: CSARWSKGAMYEQYF. The DNA for the CDR3 is TGCAGTGCTAGGTGGAGTAAGGGGGCGATGTACGAGCAGTACTTC. The chain recombines TRBV20-1 with TRBJ2-7; the match to TRBD1 covers 7 bases. This CDR3 is 15 amino acids long. Germline CDR1 and CDR2: DFQATT and SNEGSKA (reference sequence). V lost 3 bases to trimming and J lost 4 bases; unmatched junction nucleotides: 12.

Many counts were recorded for this clonotype. This beta chain is an off-target read within a library intended for alpha chains, so its frequency means little. V and J are TRBV7-9 and TRBJ2-1, with TRBD1 matching over 7 bases. Germline CDR1 and CDR2: SEHNR and FQNEAQ (reference sequence). V was pared by 5 bases and J by 0 bases, with 1 base of the junction left unmatched. This CDR3 region has 14 residues. In nucleotides, the CDR3 is TGTGCCAGCAGCGGGGACAGCTCCTACAATGAGCAGTTCTTC. Amino acid sequence: CASSGDSSYNEQFF.

This clonotype was counted at least ten times. This beta chain is a stray read from a library made for alpha chains; its abundance is not meaningful. V is TRBV5-1 and J is TRBJ1-2, with D possibly matching TRBD1 (6 bases). V gave up 4 bases and J gave up 6 bases, with 13 bases separating them. Germline CDR1 reads SGHRS; CDR2 reads YFSETQ. The CDR3 runs to 13 residues. The CDR3 protein is CASSPQGSDGYTF. CDR3 sequence (DNA): TGCGCCAGCAGCCCGCAGGGGTCGGATGGCTACACCTTC.

This clonotype appeared a few times. Because this beta chain is a stray read in a library intended to capture alpha chains, its abundance should not be given much weight. This chain connects TRBV7-2 to TRBJ1-1; D call uncertain. Deletions cut 6 bases from V and 1 base from J, with 9 bases between. Germline V CDR1 and CDR2: SGHTA, FQGNSA. This CDR3 contains 13 residues. The CDR3 DNA follows: TGTGCCAGCAGGAGTACAGAGAACACTGAAGCTTTCTTT. The encoded protein is CASRSTENTEAFF.

This clonotype has a count of ten or more. As an off-target read in a library built for alpha chains, this beta chain has a frequency of little significance. The chain links TRBV5-1 to TRBJ2-3; TRBD1 agrees at 9 bases. The CDR3 totals 15 residues. V shed 3 bases, J shed 4 bases, and the junction held 6 bases outside the gene matches. The germline V gene has CDR1 SGHRS and CDR2 YFSETQ. The CDR3 DNA reads TGCGCCAGCAGCTATCCGGACAGGGGTGCAGATACGCAGTATTTT. It codes for CASSYPDRGADTQYF.

This clonotype was seen ten or more times. In a library made to pick up alpha chains, this beta chain is a stray read with a size that means little. The chain carries TRBV27 and TRBJ2-3, with 9 bases identical to TRBD2. The junction had 3 bases not matched to a gene; V was cut back by 5 bases and J by 0 bases. CDR1 is MNHEY and CDR2 is SMNVEV in the germline V gene (reference sequence). This CDR3 comprises 15 residues. For the CDR3, the DNA is TGTGCCAGCAGTACGGGACTAGCAAGCACAGATACGCAGTATTTT. Amino acids: CASSTGLASTDTQYF.

There are a few counts of this clonotype. Because this beta chain is a stray read in a library intended to capture alpha chains, its abundance should not be given much weight. V gene TRBV6-1 combines with J gene TRBJ2-4, with D perhaps assigned TRBD1 or TRBD2 (5 bases each). V gave up 1 base and J gave up 9 bases, with 13 bases separating them. Germline CDR1 reads MNHNS; CDR2 reads SASEGT. The CDR3 spans 14 residues. CDR3 sequence (DNA): TGTGCCAGCAGTGAAGGAGGGGTCGAGGGCATTCAGTACTTC. Protein: CASSEGGVEGIQYF.

The sample holds a few counts of this clonotype. The library was designed around alpha chains, so this beta chain is a stray read whose abundance carries little weight. CDR3 nucleotides: TGCAGTGCAACGGCGGGGGGCTACAATGAGCAGTTCTTC. Its translation is CSATAGGYNEQFF. This sequence joins TRBV20-1 and TRBJ2-1; TRBD2 agrees at 8 bases. The V and J ends lost 6 bases and 3 bases, in that order; junction bases with no gene match: 4. The CDR3 is 13 amino acids. CDR1 is DFQATT, CDR2 SNEGSKA, per germline (reference sequence).

The table lists this clonotype with a few counts. This beta chain is off target for a library built for alpha chains, so its abundance means little. This chain connects TRBV29-1 to TRBJ1-2, with 11 bases identical to TRBD1. V was pared by 7 bases and J by 4 bases, with 5 bases of the junction left unmatched. CDR3 size: 13 residues. Germline V gene data show CDR1 as SQVTM and CDR2 as ANQGSEA. The CDR3 is CSADRGQGYGYTF. CDR3 nucleotides: TGCAGCGCGGACAGGGGGCAAGGCTATGGCTACACCTTC.

As regards this clonotype: With the library built for alpha chains, this beta chain is off target and its frequency is not meaningful. The chain is built from TRBV7-2 and TRBJ2-2, with a weak D call TRBD2 (6 bases). Trimming shortened V by 6 bases and J by 0 bases, and 14 bases separated the two germline ends. This CDR3 is built from 16 residues. Germline V gene sequence: CDR1 SGHTA, CDR2 FQGNSA. The CDR3: CASRPDGTANTGELFF. Here the CDR3 DNA reads TGTGCCAGCAGACCCGACGGGACTGCGAACACCGGGGAGCTGTTTTTT.

A word on this clonotype: This beta chain is off target for a library built for alpha chains, so its abundance means little. The V and J genes are TRBV6-2 or TRBV6-3 and TRBJ2-1; D unresolved. With 3 bases removed from V and 10 bases from J, the gap between germline ends came to 13 bases. The V gene's germline CDR1 is MNHEY and CDR2 SVGEGT. This CDR3 has 13 amino acids. CDR3 sequence reads: CASSYRFGGEQFF. In DNA, the CDR3 is TGTGCCAGCAGTTATCGATTTGGTGGAGAGCAGTTCTTC.

This clonotype occurred many times. The library was designed around alpha chains, so this beta chain is a stray read whose abundance carries little weight. This chain connects TRBV12-3 or TRBV12-4 to TRBJ1-1; 10 positions match TRBD1. V shed 5 bases and J 5 bases; nucleotides not matched to a gene: 8. CDR3 length: 15 residues. The CDR3 sequence: CASSGAGTGVTEAFF. In nucleotides, the CDR3 is TGTGCCAGCAGTGGCGCAGGGACAGGGGTAACTGAAGCTTTCTTT.

The table lists this clonotype with many counts. In a library made to pick up alpha chains, this beta chain is a stray read with a size that means little. The rearrangement links TRBV3-1 to TRBJ1-1; D not resolved. V lost 1 base to trimming and J lost 2 bases, with 5 bases between them. The CDR3 sequence is 13 residues long. In germline, CDR1 is LGHDT, CDR2 YNNKEL (reference sequence). The CDR3 reads CASSQGANTEAFF. DNA for the CDR3: TGTGCCAGCAGCCAAGGGGCCAACACTGAAGCTTTCTTT.

Regarding this clonotype: This beta chain is a stray read from a library made for alpha chains; its abundance is not meaningful. The gene calls are TRBV30 and TRBJ1-1; tentatively, D is TRBD1 (5 bases). CDR1 is GTSNPN, CDR2 SVGIG, per germline (reference sequence). V dropped 0 bases and J dropped 6 bases, with 11 bases sitting between them. This CDR3 is built from 13 residues. The CDR3 region has the DNA TGTGCCTGGAGTGTGGAGGGGATCGCTGAAGCTTTCTTT. Translating gives CAWSVEGIAEAFF. Looking up the rest from reference TRBV30 and TRBJ1-1 gives the full variable domain: SQTIHQWPATLVQPVGSPLSLECTVEGTSNPNLYWYRQAAGRGLQLLFYSVGIGQISSEVPQNLSASRPQDRQFILSSKKLLLSDSGFYLCAWSVEGIAEAFFGQGTRLTVV.

Of note for this clonotype: The library was built for alpha chains, so this beta chain is an off-target read and its size means little. The genes are TRBV28 and TRBJ2-5; D is uncertain. Germline CDR1 MDHEN, CDR2 SYDVKM. The length of the CDR3 is 13 residues. V gave up 6 bases and J gave up 0 bases, with 8 bases separating them. As DNA, the CDR3 is TGTGCCAGCAGCCGTGACGACCAAGAGACCCAGTACTTC. Translation: CASSRDDQETQYF.

This clonotype was seen at least ten times. A library made for alpha chains picked up this beta chain off target, so its size means little. The CDR3 sequence: CASSAREGKPQHF. DNA for the CDR3: TGTGCCAGCAGTGCCCGCGAGGGTAAGCCCCAGCATTTT. The chain carries TRBV6-1 and TRBJ1-5, with D unresolved. Germline lookup yields CDR1 MNHNS and CDR2 SASEGT. V was cut by 4 bases and J by 8 bases, with 12 bases left in between. This CDR3 is 13 amino acids long.

The sample holds many counts of this clonotype. Since the library was made to target alpha chains, this beta chain is a stray read and its abundance is not meaningful. The gene calls are TRBV7-2 and TRBJ2-1; D possibly uses TRBD1 or TRBD2 (5 bases each). CDR1 is SGHTA, CDR2 FQGNSA, per germline. CDR3 length equals 12 residues. V dropped 8 bases and J dropped 9 bases, with 14 bases sitting between them. The CDR3 DNA follows: TGTGCCAGCGGGGGTCCTAAAACTGAGCAGTTCTTC. Translated, it gives CASGGPKTEQFF.

The sample holds many counts of this clonotype. Being off target in a library aimed at alpha chains, this beta chain has a size of little meaning. The V and J genes are TRBV20-1 and TRBJ2-3; weak D call: TRBD2 (5 bases). Germline CDR1 and CDR2: DFQATT and SNEGSKA (reference sequence). The CDR3 has 12 residues. Deletions cut 6 bases from V and 3 bases from J, with 10 bases between. The CDR3 DNA reads TGCAGTGCGTCTAGCCGAACAGATACGCAGTATTTT. Protein product: CSASSRTDTQYF.

This clonotype was seen at least ten times. The library was designed around alpha chains, so this beta chain is a stray read whose abundance carries little weight. The V and J genes are TRBV20-1 and TRBJ2-7; 11 nucleotides align to TRBD2. The V and J ends lost 4 bases and 3 bases, in that order; junction bases with no gene match: 8. The CDR3 consists of 15 residues. The germline V gene has CDR1 DFQATT and CDR2 SNEGSKA (reference sequence). The chain's CDR3 is CSAMDPSGRFYEQYF. The CDR3 DNA reads as TGCAGTGCTATGGATCCTAGCGGGAGGTTCTACGAGCAGTACTTC.

By proportion, this clonotype is medium-sized. Within a library made for alpha chains, this beta chain is off target, and its count is uninformative. The gene calls are TRBV6-5 and TRBJ2-7; 9 positions agree with TRBD1. The CDR3 consists of 13 residues. The ends lost 6 bases at V and 6 bases at J; junction bases unmatched: 6. The germline gives CDR1 MNHEY, CDR2 SVGAGI. The CDR3 coding sequence is TGTGCCAGCAGCCCCGGGACAGGGTTCGAGCAGTACTTC. It is translated as CASSPGTGFEQYF.